This record concerns one TCR beta chain sequence. The length of the CDR3 is 15 residues. The germline CDR1 and CDR2 sequences are SQVTM and ANQGSEA. The entry originates in a study of monozygotic twins with inflammatory bowel disease. TCRdb processed the 5' RACE reads again and assigns one entry to each CDR3 protein, with no DNA. This listing includes a few hundred thousand distinct CDR3 sequences. The receptor comes from a human donor with ulcerative colitis or Crohn's disease, or a healthy co-twin of an affected twin (not recorded which). What was sequenced was blood. This chain joins TRBV29-1 and TRBJ2-2; the TCRdb call, TRBD2, lacks DNA for checking. The CDR3 is CSVPGTSGSTGELFF.